This TCR beta chain derives from a study of T cell changes during pregnancy in multiple sclerosis (dated by TCRdb to between 2018 and 2020). For the wider study: The study looked at changes in the T cell repertoire across pregnancy in women with multiple sclerosis.

The library was made by the immunoSEQ multiplex PCR assay. This immuneACCESS table, as held by TCRdb, lists in-frame sequences with V and J called but not all clones. Of the missing ones, under half trace to an unresolved V gene in checked studies; the others have no known cause. Here the sample has around 48,000 clones; more than 90% occur a single time. The ten largest clones add up to 3% of the sample. The germline ends are 12 bases apart after V is trimmed by 3 bases and J by 6 bases. Looking up the germline V gene (reference sequence) yields CDR1 LNHNV and CDR2 YYDKDF. The CDR3 contains 14 residues, cysteine and phenylalanine counted. This entry keeps only the CDR3 DNA: 42 bases, framed from base 1. As to this clone: What antigen it recognizes has not been identified. Per-nucleotide qualities are absent, and no much larger clonotype sits a single base away.

This clonotype was sampled from a female donor with multiple sclerosis, enrolled in a pregnancy study. The sequences come from CD8+ T cells from peripheral blood mononuclear cells, collected before pregnancy. The rearranged segments are TRBV15 and TRBJ1-5; the D region possibly corresponds to TRBD1 (5 bases align). The DNA sequence is TGTGCCACCAGCAGGGAAGGGAGGGGTCAGCCCCAGCATTTT. It encodes CATSREGRGQPQHF.